The entry below gives a single T cell receptor beta chain sequence along with its context. This CDR3 contains 15 residues. V shed 5 bases, J shed 2 bases, and the junction held 9 bases outside the gene matches. Germline CDR1 reads SGHKS; CDR2 reads YYEKEE (reference sequence). This entry is derived from a study of blood T cell repertoires in COVID-19. Using immunoSEQ multiplex PCR, the repertoire was profiled, and TCRdb retains in-frame clones only, with some absent. Here the sample spans 45,000 to 65,000 clones, around nine tenths being singletons. This sequence was found in a human donor in a cohort sampled during active COVID-19. This chain connects TRBV5-5 to TRBJ1-2; TRBD1 aligns across 7 bases. The sample comprised peripheral blood. The DNA of the CDR3 is TGTGCCAGCAGACCCGGGACAGTGGGAAACTATGGCTACACCTTC. This sequence encodes CASRPGTVGNYGYTF.